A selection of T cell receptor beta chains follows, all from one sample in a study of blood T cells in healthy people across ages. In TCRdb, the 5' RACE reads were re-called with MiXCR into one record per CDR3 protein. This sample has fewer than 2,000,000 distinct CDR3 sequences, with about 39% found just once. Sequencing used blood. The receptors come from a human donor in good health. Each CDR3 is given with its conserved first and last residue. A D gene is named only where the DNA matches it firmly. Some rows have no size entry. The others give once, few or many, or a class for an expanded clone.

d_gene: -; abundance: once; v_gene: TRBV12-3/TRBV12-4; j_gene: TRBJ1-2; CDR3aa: CVSSFVLHRVNGDYGYTF; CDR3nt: TGTGTCAGCAGTTTTGTTCTCCACAGGGTCAACGGAGATTATGGCTACACCTTC
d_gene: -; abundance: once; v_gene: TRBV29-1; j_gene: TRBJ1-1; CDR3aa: CSVASWGSEAFF; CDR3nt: TGCAGCGTTGCTTCATGGGGCTCCGAAGCTTTCTTT
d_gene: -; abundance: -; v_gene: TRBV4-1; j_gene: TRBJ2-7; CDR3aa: CASSQDPRRQRYEQYF; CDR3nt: TGCGCCAGCAGCCAAGATCCGAGGAGGCAACGCTACGAGCAGTACTTC
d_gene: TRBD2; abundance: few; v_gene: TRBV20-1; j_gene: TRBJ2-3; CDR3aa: CSARDPLAGGPDTQYF; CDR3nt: TGCAGTGCTAGAGACCCCCTAGCGGGGGGCCCAGATACGCAGTATTTT
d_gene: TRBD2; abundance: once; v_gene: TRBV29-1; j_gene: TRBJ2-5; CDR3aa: CRNFWTGGGLQETQYF; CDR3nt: TGCAGGAATTTTTGGACTGGCGGGGGGCTCCAAGAGACCCAGTACTTC
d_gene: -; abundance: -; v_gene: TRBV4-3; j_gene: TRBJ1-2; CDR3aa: CASSQMDLGHPYGYTF; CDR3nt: TGCGCCAGCAGCCAGATGGATCTGGGCCACCCCTATGGCTACACCTTC
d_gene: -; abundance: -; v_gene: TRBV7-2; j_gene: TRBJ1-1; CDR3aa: CASSSSGRYTEAFF; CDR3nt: TGTGCCAGCAGCTCTAGTGGGAGGTACACTGAAGCTTTCTTT
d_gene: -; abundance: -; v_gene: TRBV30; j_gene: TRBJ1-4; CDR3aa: CAWSVRTFGEKLFF; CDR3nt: TGTGCCTGGAGTGTAAGGACATTCGGTGAAAAACTGTTTTTT
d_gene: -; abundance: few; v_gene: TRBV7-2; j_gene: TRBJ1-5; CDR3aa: CASSSTAGIQPQHF; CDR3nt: TGTGCCAGCAGCTCTACCGCGGGTATTCAGCCCCAGCATTTT
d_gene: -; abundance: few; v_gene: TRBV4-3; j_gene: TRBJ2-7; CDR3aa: CASSQGAGGPSSYEQYF; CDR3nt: TGCGCCAGCAGCCAAGGGGCAGGAGGACCAAGCTCCTACGAGCAGTACTTC
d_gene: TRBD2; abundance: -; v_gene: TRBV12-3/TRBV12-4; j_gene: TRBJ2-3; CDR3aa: CASSPTSGGRDTQYF; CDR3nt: TGTGCCAGCAGCCCGACTAGCGGGGGGCGAGATACGCAGTATTTT
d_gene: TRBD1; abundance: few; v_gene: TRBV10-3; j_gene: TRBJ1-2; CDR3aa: CAISEDRVYGYTF; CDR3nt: TGTGCCATCAGTGAGGACAGGGTGTATGGCTACACCTTC
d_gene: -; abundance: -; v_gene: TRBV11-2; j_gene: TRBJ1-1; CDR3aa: CASSLSLTPLVGAFF; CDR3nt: TGTGCCAGCAGCTTATCCTTAACACCGTTGGTTGGAGCTTTCTTT
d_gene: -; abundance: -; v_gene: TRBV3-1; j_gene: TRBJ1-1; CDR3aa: CASSQRGRAFF; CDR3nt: TGTGCCAGCAGCCAAAGAGGACGAGCTTTCTTT
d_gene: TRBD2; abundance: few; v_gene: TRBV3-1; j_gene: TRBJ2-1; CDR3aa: CASTQRGVYYNEQFF; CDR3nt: TGTGCCAGCACTCAGCGGGGGGTCTACTACAATGAGCAGTTCTTC
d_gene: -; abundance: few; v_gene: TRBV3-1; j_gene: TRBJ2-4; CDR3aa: CASGRALAKNIQYF; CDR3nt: TGTGCCAGCGGCAGGGCCCTAGCCAAAAACATTCAGTACTTC
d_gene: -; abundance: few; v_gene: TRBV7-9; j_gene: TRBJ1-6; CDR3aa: CASSLEGNRNSPLHF; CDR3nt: TGTGCCAGCAGCTTAGAAGGGAATAGGAATTCACCCCTCCACTTT
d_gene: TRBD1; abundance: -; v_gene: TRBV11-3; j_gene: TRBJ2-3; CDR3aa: CASRSGTEDDTQYF; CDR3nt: TGTGCCAGCAGATCCGGGACAGAAGACGATACGCAGTATTTT
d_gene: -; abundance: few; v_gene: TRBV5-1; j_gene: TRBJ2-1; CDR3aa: CASSLEGGGYNEQFF; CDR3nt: TGTGCCAGCAGCTTAGAAGGGGGGGGGTACAATGAGCAGTTCTTC
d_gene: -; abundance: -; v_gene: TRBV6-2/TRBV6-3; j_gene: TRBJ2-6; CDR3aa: CANSSYTGANVLTF; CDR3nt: TGTGCCAACAGTTCTTATACTGGGGCCAACGTCCTGACTTTC
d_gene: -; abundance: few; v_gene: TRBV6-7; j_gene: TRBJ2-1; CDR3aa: CASSYSRVLAVPSSYNEQFF; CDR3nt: TGTGCCAGCAGTTACTCCCGGGTCCTAGCTGTTCCCAGCTCCTACAATGAGCAGTTCTTC
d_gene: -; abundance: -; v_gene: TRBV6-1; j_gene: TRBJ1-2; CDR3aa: CASSEGGGLGRDNYGYTF; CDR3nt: TGTGCCAGCAGTGAAGGGGGTGGACTTGGCCGAGACAACTATGGCTACACCTTC
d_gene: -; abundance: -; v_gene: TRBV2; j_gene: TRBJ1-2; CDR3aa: CASRGNGCTF; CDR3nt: TGTGCCAGCAGAGGGAATGGCTGCACCTTC
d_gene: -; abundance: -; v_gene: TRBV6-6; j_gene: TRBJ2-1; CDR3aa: CASSPPTGDMEQFF; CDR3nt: TGTGCCAGCAGTCCACCCACAGGAGACATGGAGCAGTTCTTC
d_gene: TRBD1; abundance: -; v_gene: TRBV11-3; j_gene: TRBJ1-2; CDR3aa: CASSLDYGTGSDGYTF; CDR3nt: TGTGCCAGTAGCTTAGATTATGGGACAGGGTCTGATGGCTACACCTTC
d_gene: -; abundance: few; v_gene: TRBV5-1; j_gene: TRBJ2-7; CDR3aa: CASSFNPVGAGANYEQYF; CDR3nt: TGCGCCAGCAGCTTTAATCCCGTAGGGGCAGGAGCTAACTACGAGCAGTACTTC
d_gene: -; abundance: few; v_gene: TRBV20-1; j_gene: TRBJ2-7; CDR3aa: CSARTPAGPTYEQYF; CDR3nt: TGCAGTGCTCGTACACCCGCAGGGCCAACCTACGAGCAGTACTTC